This T cell receptor (beta chain) is drawn from a study of T cell repertoires in cytomegalovirus infection. Germline V CDR1 and CDR2: SEHNR, FQNEAQ (reference sequence). The CDR3 totals 16 residues. One entry per CDR3 protein results from TCRdb running MiXCR on the reads. The top ten clones hold 11% to 15% of a sample with approximately 1,000,000 distinct CDR3 sequences, more than 25% of them seen once. In this sample, this clonotype turned up many times. Its specificity is not known. Compared with germline, one end of the junction differs, possibly owing to a read error. Sequencing used cultured CD8+ T cells from PBMCs, obtained from culture after CMV antigen stimulation. The chain couples TRBV7-9 to TRBJ2-1; 13 bases fit TRBD2. The sequence was collected from a human donor in good health (CMV status not recorded). Some clones in this sample may be carry-over from other donors' samples. The CDR3 protein is CASSPPGLAGARQFRF. CDR3 DNA: TGTGCCAGCAGCCCCCCTGGACTAGCGGGGGCCCGCCAATTTCGCTTC.